This T cell receptor (beta chain) was identified during a study of blood T cell repertoires in COVID-19. Study at large: Collection of acute and convalescent COVID-19 samples took place in the United States, Italy and Spain.

Sequenced by immunoSEQ multiplex PCR; TCRdb stores in-frame clones only, minus some. This sample has about 58,000 clones; around 89% occur once, and the top ten carry around an eighth. Germline assignment: CDR1 SNHLY and CDR2 FYNNEI. V lost 5 bases and J lost 2, with 4 bases in between. This CDR3 is 11 amino acids long. This chain uses TRBV2 with TRBJ2-7; no firm D call. The receptor was derived from a woman aged 60 to 75 with active COVID-19. The sample consisted of peripheral blood. CDR3 amino acids: CASSPAYEQYF. The CDR3 DNA is TGTGCCAGCAGTCCAGCCTACGAGCAGTACTTC.